This TCR beta chain was recorded in a study of T-cell memory formation after mild COVID-19. Study information: Among the donors, TCR clusters were largely specific to each donor. Study observations and caveats: Mainly in CM and EM were contracting CD4+ clones; CD8+ were in EMRA. Cross-reactive memory apparently joined, as some responding clones appeared in pre-infection memory.

This clonotype was detected a few times. As yet, its antigen is unknown. TCRdb re-called the 5' RACE reads through MiXCR, storing one row per CDR3 protein. This table has 450,000 to 650,000 distinct CDR3 sequences, roughly 22% appearing once. From germline, CDR1 is MNHNS and CDR2 SASEGT. This CDR3 region has 13 residues. Trimming left V 8 bases short and J 4 bases short, with 12 bases between. Input material: PBMCs or a T cell subset sorted from them (not recorded which). This clonotype originated in an adult woman who had mild COVID-19 (a few samples of this study predate the infection). Cell type and time point are not known. V is TRBV6-1 and J is TRBJ2-1, with D maybe TRBD1 (5 bases). In DNA form, the CDR3 reads TGTGCCAGCTCCAGGGCTAGTTACAATGAGCAGTTCTTC. The encoded protein is CASSRASYNEQFF.